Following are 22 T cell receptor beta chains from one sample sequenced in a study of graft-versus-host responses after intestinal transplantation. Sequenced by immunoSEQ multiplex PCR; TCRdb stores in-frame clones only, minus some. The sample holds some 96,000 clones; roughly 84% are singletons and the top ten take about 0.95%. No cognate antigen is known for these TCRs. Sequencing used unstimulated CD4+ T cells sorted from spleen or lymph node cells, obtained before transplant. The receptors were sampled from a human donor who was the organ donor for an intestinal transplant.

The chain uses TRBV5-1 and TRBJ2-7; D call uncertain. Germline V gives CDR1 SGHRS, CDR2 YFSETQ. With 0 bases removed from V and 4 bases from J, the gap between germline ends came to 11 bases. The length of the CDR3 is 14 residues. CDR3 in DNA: TGCGCCAGCAGCTTGGCCATATCGCCGTACGAGCAGTACTTC. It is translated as CASSLAISPYEQYF.

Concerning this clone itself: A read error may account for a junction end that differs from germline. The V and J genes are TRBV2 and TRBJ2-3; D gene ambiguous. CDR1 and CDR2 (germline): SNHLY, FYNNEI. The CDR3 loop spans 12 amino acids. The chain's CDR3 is CASSYSRDTQYF. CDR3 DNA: TGTGCCAGCAGTTACAGCAGAGATACGCAGTATTTT.

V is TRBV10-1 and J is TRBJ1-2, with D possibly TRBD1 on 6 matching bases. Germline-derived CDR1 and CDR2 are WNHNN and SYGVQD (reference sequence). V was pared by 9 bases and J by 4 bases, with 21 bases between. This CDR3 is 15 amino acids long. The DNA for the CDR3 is TGCGCCAGTTCCATGGACAGCCAAACACCCTATGGCTACACCTTC. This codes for CASSMDSQTPYGYTF.

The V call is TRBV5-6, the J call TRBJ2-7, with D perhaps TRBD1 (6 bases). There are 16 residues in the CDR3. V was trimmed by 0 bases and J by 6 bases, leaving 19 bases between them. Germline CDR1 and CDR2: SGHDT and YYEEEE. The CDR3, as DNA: TGTGCCAGCAGCTTGGAAGTCGGGACACACTCGGGCGAGCAGTACTTC. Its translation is CASSLEVGTHSGEQYF.

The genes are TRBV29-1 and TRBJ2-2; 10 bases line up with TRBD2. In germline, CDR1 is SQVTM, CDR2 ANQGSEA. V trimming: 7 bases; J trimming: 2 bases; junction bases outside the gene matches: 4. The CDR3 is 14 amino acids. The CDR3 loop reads CSAGLATNTGELFF. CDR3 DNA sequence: TGCAGCGCGGGACTAGCGACAAACACCGGGGAGCTGTTTTTT.

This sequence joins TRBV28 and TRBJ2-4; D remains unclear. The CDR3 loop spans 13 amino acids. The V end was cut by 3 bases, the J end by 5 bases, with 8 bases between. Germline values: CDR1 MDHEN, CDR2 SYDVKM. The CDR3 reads CASSLVSENIQYF. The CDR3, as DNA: TGTGCCAGCAGTTTGGTATCCGAAAACATTCAGTACTTC.

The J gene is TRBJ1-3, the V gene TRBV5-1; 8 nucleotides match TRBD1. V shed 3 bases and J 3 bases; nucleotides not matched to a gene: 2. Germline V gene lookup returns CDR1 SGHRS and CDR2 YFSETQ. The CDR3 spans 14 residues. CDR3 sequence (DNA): TGCGCCAGCAGCTCACAGGGGGTTGGAAACACCATATATTTT. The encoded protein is CASSSQGVGNTIYF.

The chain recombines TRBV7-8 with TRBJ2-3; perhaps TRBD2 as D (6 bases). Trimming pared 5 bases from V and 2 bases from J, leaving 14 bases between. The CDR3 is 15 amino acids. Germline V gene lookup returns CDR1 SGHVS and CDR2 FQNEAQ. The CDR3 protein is CASSQERVNTDTQYF. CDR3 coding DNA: TGTGCCAGCAGCCAGGAGCGGGTCAACACAGATACGCAGTATTTT.

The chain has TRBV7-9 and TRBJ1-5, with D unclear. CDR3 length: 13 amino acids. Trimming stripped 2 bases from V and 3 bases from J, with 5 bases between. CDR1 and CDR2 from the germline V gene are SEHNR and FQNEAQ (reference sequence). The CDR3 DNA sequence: TGTGCCAGCAGCTTATCGGACAATCAGCCCCAGCATTTT. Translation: CASSLSDNQPQHF.

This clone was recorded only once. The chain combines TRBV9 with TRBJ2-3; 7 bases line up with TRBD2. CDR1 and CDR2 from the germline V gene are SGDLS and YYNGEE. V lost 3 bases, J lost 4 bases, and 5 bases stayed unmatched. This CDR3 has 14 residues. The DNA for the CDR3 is TGTGCCAGCAGCGGGGGGGGGAAGTCAGATACGCAGTATTTT. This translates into CASSGGGKSDTQYF.

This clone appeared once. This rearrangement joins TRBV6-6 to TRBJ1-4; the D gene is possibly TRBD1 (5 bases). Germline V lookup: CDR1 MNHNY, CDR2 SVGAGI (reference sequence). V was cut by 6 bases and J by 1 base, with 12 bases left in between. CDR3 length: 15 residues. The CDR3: CASRRDRGTNEKLFF. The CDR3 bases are TGTGCCAGCAGACGGGACCGAGGAACTAATGAAAAACTGTTTTTT.

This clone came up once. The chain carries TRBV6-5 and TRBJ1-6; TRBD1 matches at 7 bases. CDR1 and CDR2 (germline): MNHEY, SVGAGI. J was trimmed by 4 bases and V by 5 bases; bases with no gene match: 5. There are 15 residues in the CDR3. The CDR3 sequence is CASSQGDSYNSPLHF. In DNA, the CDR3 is TGTGCCAGCAGTCAGGGGGACAGTTATAATTCACCCCTCCACTTT.

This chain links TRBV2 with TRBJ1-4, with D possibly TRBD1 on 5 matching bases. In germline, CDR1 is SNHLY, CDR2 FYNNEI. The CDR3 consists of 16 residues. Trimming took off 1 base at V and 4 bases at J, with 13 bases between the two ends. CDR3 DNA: TGTGCCAGCAGTGAAGAATTTAGGGGACTTAATGAAAAACTGTTTTTT. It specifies CASSEEFRGLNEKLFF.

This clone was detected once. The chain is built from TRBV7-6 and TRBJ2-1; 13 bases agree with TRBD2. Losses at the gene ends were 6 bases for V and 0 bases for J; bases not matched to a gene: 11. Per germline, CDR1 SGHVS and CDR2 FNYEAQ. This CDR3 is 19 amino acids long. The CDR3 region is CASSLRRTSGGSSYNEQFF. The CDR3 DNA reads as TGTGCCAGCAGTTTACGCAGGACTAGCGGGGGTAGCTCCTACAATGAGCAGTTCTTC.

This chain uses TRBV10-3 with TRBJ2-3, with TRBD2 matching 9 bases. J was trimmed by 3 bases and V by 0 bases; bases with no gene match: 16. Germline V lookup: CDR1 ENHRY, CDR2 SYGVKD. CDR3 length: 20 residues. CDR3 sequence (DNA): TGTGCCATCAGTGAGTCCGATTTTGGATCGAGCGGGGGGCGGACAGATACGCAGTATTTT. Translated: CAISESDFGSSGGRTDTQYF.

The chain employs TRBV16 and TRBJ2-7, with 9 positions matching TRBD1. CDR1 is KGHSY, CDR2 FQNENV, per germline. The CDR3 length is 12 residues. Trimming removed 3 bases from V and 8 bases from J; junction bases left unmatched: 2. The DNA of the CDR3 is TGTGCCAGCAGCCAGGGACAGGGAAAGCAGTACTTC. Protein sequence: CASSQGQGKQYF.

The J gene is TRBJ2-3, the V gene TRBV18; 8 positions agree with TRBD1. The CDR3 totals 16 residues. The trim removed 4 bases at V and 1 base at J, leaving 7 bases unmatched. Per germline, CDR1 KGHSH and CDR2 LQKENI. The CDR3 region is CASSRQPGQGTDTQYF. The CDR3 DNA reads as TGTGCCAGCTCACGGCAACCGGGACAGGGCACAGATACGCAGTATTTT.

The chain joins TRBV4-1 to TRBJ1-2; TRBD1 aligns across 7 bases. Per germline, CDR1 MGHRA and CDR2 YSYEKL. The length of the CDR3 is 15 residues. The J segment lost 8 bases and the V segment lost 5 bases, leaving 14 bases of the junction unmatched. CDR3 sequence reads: CASSARDRGERGYTF. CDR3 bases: TGCGCCAGCAGCGCCCGGGACAGAGGGGAACGGGGCTACACCTTC.

The CDR3 loop is CASSSGQGVGTGNTIYF. The CDR3 DNA is TGTGCCAGCAGCTCAGGACAGGGAGTGGGGACTGGAAACACCATATATTTT. The chain is built from TRBV11-2 and TRBJ1-3; 8 bases align to TRBD1. Germline V lookup: CDR1 SGHAT, CDR2 FQNNGV. There are 17 residues in the CDR3. After removal of 4 bases from V and 2 bases from J, the junction contained 10 bases not matched to a gene.

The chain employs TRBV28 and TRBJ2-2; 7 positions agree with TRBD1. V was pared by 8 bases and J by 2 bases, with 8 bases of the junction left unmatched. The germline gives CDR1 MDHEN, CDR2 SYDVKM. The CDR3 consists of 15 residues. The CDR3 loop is CASWLRQGNTGELFF. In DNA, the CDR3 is TGTGCCAGCTGGTTGAGACAGGGAAACACCGGGGAGCTGTTTTTT.

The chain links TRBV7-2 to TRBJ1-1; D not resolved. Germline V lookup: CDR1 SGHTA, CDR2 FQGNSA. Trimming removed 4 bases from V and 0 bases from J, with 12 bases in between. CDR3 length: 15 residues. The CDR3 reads CASSYEVIVNTEAFF. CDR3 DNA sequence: TGTGCCAGCAGCTATGAGGTGATAGTGAACACTGAAGCTTTCTTT.

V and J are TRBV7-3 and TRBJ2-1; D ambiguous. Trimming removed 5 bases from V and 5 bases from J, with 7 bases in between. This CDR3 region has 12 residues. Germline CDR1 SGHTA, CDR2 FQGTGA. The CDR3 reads CASSQKDNEQFF. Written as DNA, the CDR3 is TGTGCCAGCAGCCAAAAAGACAATGAGCAGTTCTTC.